This T cell receptor beta chain was documented in a study of OX40 agonist ivuxolimab in advanced cancers. Study-level results: CD4+ and CD8+ blood T cells expanded clonally by week 6 at 0.1 to 3.0 mg/kg. Among the lowest levels of clonal expansion were found in partial responders at 0.1-3.0 mg/kg.

Libraries were prepared by immunoSEQ multiplex PCR; TCRdb keeps only in-frame clonotypes and omits some of them. Of fewer than 70,000 clones listed, approximately 86% are singletons. About this clone: Its antigen remains unknown.

The sequence derives from an adult with an advanced solid tumor such as melanoma, head and neck, liver or kidney cancer. Material: CD4+ or CD8+ T cells sorted from blood, obtained in a trial of the OX40 agonist ivuxolimab.

The CDR3 DNA reads TGTGCCAGCAGCGTAGCGGGGGGTACTAATGAAAAACTGTTTTTT. Translated: CASSVAGGTNEKLFF. The chain couples TRBV9 to TRBJ1-4; tentatively, D is TRBD1 (5 bases). Germline values: CDR1 SGDLS, CDR2 YYNGEE. V gave up 0 bases and J gave up 2 bases, with 8 bases separating them. CDR3 length equals 15 residues.